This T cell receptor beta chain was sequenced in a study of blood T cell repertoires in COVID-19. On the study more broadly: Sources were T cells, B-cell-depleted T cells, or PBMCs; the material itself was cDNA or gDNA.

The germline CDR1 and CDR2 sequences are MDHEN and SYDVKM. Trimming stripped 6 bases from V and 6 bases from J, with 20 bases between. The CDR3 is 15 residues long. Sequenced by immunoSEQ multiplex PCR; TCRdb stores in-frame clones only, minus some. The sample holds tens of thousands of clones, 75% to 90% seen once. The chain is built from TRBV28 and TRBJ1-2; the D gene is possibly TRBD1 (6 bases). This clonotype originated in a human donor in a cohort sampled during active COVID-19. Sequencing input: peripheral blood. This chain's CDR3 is CASSRPGGPFDGYTF. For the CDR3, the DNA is TGTGCCAGCAGCCGGCCGGGGGGGCCGTTTGATGGCTACACCTTC.